The 27 T cell receptor beta chains given below trace back to one sample, sequenced in a study of human T cells and chemical hapten exposure. Time point meaning: patch test 1, 2 weeks after DPC sensitization. Specified treatment: therapeutic diphenylcyclopropenone sensitization with weekly scalp DPC. One entry per CDR3 protein results from TCRdb running MiXCR on the RACE reads. The top ten hold around 2.3% of the sample, which has 84,000 or so distinct CDR3 sequences, 8% to 11% seen once. The input for sequencing was whole blood, taken in connection with sensitization to the hapten diphenylcyclopropenone (DPC). The receptors stem from a man aged 40-50 years with alopecia areata. Some clones in this sample may be carry-over from other donors' samples.

The chain is built from TRBV24-1 and TRBJ2-7; D is ambiguous. The germline gives CDR1 KGHDR, CDR2 SFDVKD. Trimming shortened V by 1 base and J by 1 base, and 7 bases separated the two germline ends. The CDR3 has 14 residues. This CDR3 is CATSDFDTSYEQYV. DNA for the CDR3: TGTGCCACCAGTGATTTCGACACATCCTACGAGCAGTACGTC.

This clonotype was observed many times. The rearrangement joins TRBV3-1 to TRBJ1-2, with 8 nucleotides matching TRBD1. The CDR3 contains 15 residues. Germline CDR1 LGHDT, CDR2 YNNKEL (reference sequence). V lost 1 base and J lost 4; bases outside the gene matches: 5. The CDR3 sequence is CASSQGSGGVYGYTF. The DNA for the CDR3 is TGTGCCAGCAGCCAAGGCTCAGGGGGCGTCTATGGCTACACCTTC.

This chain connects TRBV7-8 to TRBJ2-1, with no clear D. Trimming took 1 base from V and 8 from J, leaving 9 bases between them. The length of the CDR3 is 13 residues. The germline CDR1 and CDR2 sequences are SGHVS and FQNEAQ. The CDR3 bases are TGTGCCAGCAGCTTAGGCCTGAGCGATGAGCAGTTCTTC. Translated: CASSLGLSDEQFF.

V usage is TRBV20-1 and J usage is TRBJ2-1; 9 bases align to TRBD2. V was clipped by 5 bases and J by 7 bases; unmatched bases: 3. The CDR3 length is 12 residues. Germline CDR1 is DFQATT and CDR2 is SNEGSKA (reference sequence). CDR3 DNA sequence: TGCAGTGCTTCCCTAGCGGGAAATGAGCAGTTCTTC. It encodes CSASLAGNEQFF.

This clonotype was picked up many times. The chain combines TRBV5-1 with TRBJ1-4, with TRBD1 as a possible D gene (6 bases). CDR1 SGHRS and CDR2 YFSETQ come from the germline V gene. Trimming removed 2 bases from V and 3 bases from J, with 11 bases in between. The CDR3 has 15 amino acids. CDR3 sequence: CASSLQGQPNEKLFF. CDR3 bases: TGCGCCAGCAGCTTACAGGGTCAGCCTAATGAAAAACTGTTTTTT. The whole variable domain, filled in from reference TRBV5-1 and TRBJ1-4, reads KAGVTQTPRYLIKTRGQQVTLSCSPISGHRSVSWYQQTPGQGLQFLFEYFSETQRNKGNFPGRFSGRQFSNSRSEMNVSTLELGDSALYLCASSLQGQPNEKLFFGSGTQLSVL.

This clonotype occurred a few times. The chain is built from TRBV20-1 and TRBJ2-7; 7 bases map to TRBD1. Germline V gene sequence: CDR1 DFQATT, CDR2 SNEGSKA (reference sequence). After removal of 1 base from V and 3 bases from J, the junction contained 6 bases not matched to a gene. The CDR3 is 14 residues long. In DNA, the CDR3 is TGCAGTGCTAGAGCGGACAGGTGGGTCTACGAGCAGTACTTC. Its translation is CSARADRWVYEQYF.

The table lists this clonotype with a few counts. The chain carries TRBV2 and TRBJ2-3; 11 bases fit TRBD2. Germline loops: CDR1 SNHLY, CDR2 FYNNEI. There are 16 residues in the CDR3. The ends lost 0 bases at V and 2 bases at J; junction bases unmatched: 1. The CDR3: CASSEAGLAVTDTQYF. CDR3 nucleotides: TGTGCCAGCAGTGAAGCGGGACTAGCGGTCACAGATACGCAGTATTTT. Variable domain in full (rest from reference TRBV2 and TRBJ2-3): EPEVTQTPSHQVTQMGQEVILRCVPISNHLYFYWYRQILGQKVEFLVSFYNNEISEKSEIFDDQFSVERPDGSNFTLKIRSTKLEDSAMYFCASSEAGLAVTDTQYFGPGTRLTVL.

This chain joins TRBV28 and TRBJ2-1, with TRBD2 matching 10 bases. With 5 bases clipped from V and 12 bases from J, the junction kept 10 bases outside the gene matches. Germline CDR1 reads MDHEN; CDR2 reads SYDVKM. The CDR3 is 14 residues long. CDR3 coding DNA: TGTGCCAGCAGTCTGACTAGCGGGCGCGTAGGGCAGTTCTTC. This sequence encodes CASSLTSGRVGQFF.

The chain links TRBV29-1 to TRBJ2-1, with D possibly being TRBD2 (5 bases). The CDR3 spans 13 residues. Trimming pared 8 bases from V and 8 bases from J, leaving 19 bases between. The germline CDR1 and CDR2 sequences are SQVTM and ANQGSEA. The CDR3 region has the DNA TGCAGCTTTCAGGACCCGCGGGTAGATGAGCAGTTCTTC. This sequence encodes CSFQDPRVDEQFF.

This clonotype was seen a few times. The chain recombines TRBV5-1 with TRBJ1-5, with D maybe TRBD1 (6 bases). The CDR3 contains 14 residues. Trimming cost V 1 base and J 4 bases, with 9 bases left between them. The germline V gene encodes CDR1 SGHRS and CDR2 YFSETQ. Written as DNA, the CDR3 is TGCGCCAGCAGCTTGCAAGGGGGTAATCAGCCCCAGCATTTT. It is translated as CASSLQGGNQPQHF.

This clonotype was seen a handful of times. V usage is TRBV12-3 or TRBV12-4 and J usage is TRBJ1-5; 10 nucleotides line up with TRBD1. With V trimmed by 6 bases and J by 6 bases, 8 bases remained unmatched. The CDR3 spans 15 residues. The CDR3 protein is CASSYTGQGGQPQHF. CDR3 nucleotide sequence: TGTGCCAGCAGCTACACCGGACAGGGGGGTCAGCCCCAGCATTTT.

This clonotype was observed at least ten times. The chain recombines TRBV24-1 with TRBJ2-3; the match to TRBD1 covers 10 bases. The CDR3 runs to 17 residues. V was pared by 7 bases and J by 3 bases, with 12 bases of the junction left unmatched. Looked up from germline, CDR1 is KGHDR and CDR2 is SFDVKD. CDR3 nucleotide sequence: TGTGCCACCAGCCACGGACAGGGGGAAGGGGAAACAGATACGCAGTATTTT. Translation: CATSHGQGEGETDTQYF.

The chain links TRBV7-2 to TRBJ2-5, with D perhaps TRBD2 (6 bases). V was pared by 5 bases and J by 5 bases, with 21 bases between. The CDR3 loop spans 16 amino acids. Germline-derived CDR1 and CDR2 are SGHTA and FQGNSA. CDR3: CASSLRRLGSSETQYF. DNA for the CDR3: TGTGCCAGCAGCCTCCGGAGACTCGGGAGTAGTGAGACCCAGTACTTC.

This sequence joins TRBV4-3 and TRBJ1-4; D call uncertain. From germline, CDR1 is LGHNA and CDR2 YSLEER. The CDR3 sequence is 16 residues long. The ends were cut back, 0 bases at V and 5 bases at J, with 13 bases in the middle. In nucleotides, the CDR3 is TGCGCCAGCAGCCAAGATGTCTCCTGGAGCAATGAAAAACTGTTTTTT. Encoded protein: CASSQDVSWSNEKLFF.

This clonotype was counted many times. The chain employs TRBV29-1 and TRBJ2-3, with D unresolved. The CDR3 is made up of 11 amino acids. Germline V gives CDR1 SQVTM, CDR2 ANQGSEA. V shed 2 bases and J shed 6 bases, with 6 bases lying between them. CDR3 nucleotides: TGCAGCGTTGAACCGGGTGATACGCAGTATTTT. Translation gives CSVEPGDTQYF.

This clonotype was observed a few times. This chain links TRBV21-1 with TRBJ2-7; whether TRBD1, the table's D call, matches the DNA was not checked. TRBV21-1 is a pseudogene locus. The CDR3 covers 15 residues. The CDR3 spells CASSSSPVGYYEQYV. CDR3 coding DNA: TGTGCCAGCAGCTCGTCCCCCGTTGGGTACTACGAGCAGTACGTC.

This clonotype was detected only a few times. V and J are TRBV20-1 and TRBJ2-7; D not resolved. V gave up 7 bases and J gave up 3 bases, with 16 bases separating them. Germline CDR1 and CDR2: DFQATT and SNEGSKA (reference sequence). The CDR3 spans 13 residues. CDR3 protein: CSVRDTLRYEQYF. The CDR3 DNA follows: TGCAGTGTCCGCGACACCCTTCGCTACGAGCAGTACTTC.

This clonotype was observed a few times. This rearrangement joins TRBV7-2 to TRBJ1-1, with D unclear. Trimming stripped 4 bases from V and 1 base from J, with 10 bases between. Germline CDR1 and CDR2: SGHTA and FQGNSA. The CDR3 length is 14 residues. CDR3 DNA: TGTGCCAGCAGCTCTGCCGGGAGGAACACTGAAGCTTTCTTT. Its protein product is CASSSAGRNTEAFF.

V gene TRBV6-2 or TRBV6-3 combines with J gene TRBJ1-1, with D hard to call. Germline lookup yields CDR1 MNHEY and CDR2 SVGEGT. This CDR3 spans 14 amino acids. Trimming took 5 bases from V and 7 from J, leaving 17 bases between them. DNA of the CDR3: TGTGCCAGCAGTAGCGGGGTCTCCAACTTTGAAGCTTTCTTT. Its protein is CASSSGVSNFEAFF.

This clonotype was detected ten times or more. The chain has TRBV6-6 and TRBJ2-2; 13 nucleotides align to TRBD2. V lost 3 bases and J lost 6; bases outside the gene matches: 4. The CDR3 is 16 residues long. Germline V gene lookup returns CDR1 MNHNY and CDR2 SVGAGI (reference sequence). The CDR3: CASSYTSGGGPGELFF. DNA of the CDR3: TGTGCCAGCAGTTATACTAGCGGGGGGGGGCCCGGGGAGCTGTTTTTT.

The gene calls are TRBV4-1 and TRBJ2-3, with 7 bases that match TRBD2. Germline CDR1 reads MGHRA; CDR2 reads YSYEKL. The length of the CDR3 is 13 residues. The ends lost 8 bases at V and 2 bases at J; junction bases unmatched: 4. CDR3 bases: TGCGCCAGCCTAGCGGACAACACAGATACGCAGTATTTT. Residues: CASLADNTDTQYF.

The V and J genes are TRBV14 and TRBJ2-7; tentative D call: TRBD2 (6 bases). The ends were cut back, 6 bases at V and 6 bases at J, with 15 bases in the middle. This CDR3 contains 13 residues. The V gene's germline CDR1 is SGHDN and CDR2 FVKESK. CDR3: CASSPSGVGEQYF. DNA for the CDR3: TGTGCCAGCAGTCCCTCGGGGGTCGGCGAGCAGTACTTC. The complete variable domain, with remaining parts taken from reference TRBV14 and TRBJ2-7, reads EAGVTQFPSHSVIEKGQTVTLRCDPISGHDNLYWYRRVMGKEIKFLLHFVKESKQDESGMPNNRFLAERTGGTYSTLKVQPAELEDSGVYFCASSPSGVGEQYFGPGTRLTVT.

V usage is TRBV25-1 and J usage is TRBJ1-2, with 7 bases fitting TRBD1. CDR3 size: 16 residues. The germline CDR1 and CDR2 sequences are MGHDK and SYGVNS. V was pared by 5 bases and J by 0 bases, with 9 bases of the junction left unmatched. CDR3 protein: CASSYSGTASNYGYTF. In nucleotides, the CDR3 is TGTGCCAGCAGTTACTCCGGGACAGCTTCTAACTATGGCTACACCTTC.

The rearrangement joins TRBV7-2 to TRBJ2-1; 8 positions agree with TRBD2. Germline CDR1 SGHTA, CDR2 FQGNSA. With 1 base clipped from V and 7 bases from J, the junction kept 3 bases outside the gene matches. CDR3 length equals 14 residues. The CDR3 nucleotides read TGTGCCAGCAGCTTAGTTGCGGGAGGAAATGAGCAGTTCTTC. Its protein product is CASSLVAGGNEQFF. The full variable domain, with the rest looked up from reference TRBV7-2 and TRBJ2-1, is GAGVSQSPSNKVTEKGKDVELRCDPISGHTALYWYRQSLGQGLEFLIYFQGNSAPDKSGLPSDRFSAERTGGSVSTLTIQRTQQEDSAVYLCASSLVAGGNEQFFGPGTRLTVL.

This clonotype was found many times. This chain uses TRBV30 with TRBJ2-7, with D unclear. Germline CDR1 is GTSNPN and CDR2 is SVGIG (reference sequence). This CDR3 comprises 13 residues. The germline V and J ends were trimmed by 3 bases and 3 bases, with 12 bases remaining between them. The CDR3 DNA reads TGTGCCTGGAGGGCCCGCCTTAGCTACGAGCAGTACTTC. Its translation is CAWRARLSYEQYF.

J is TRBJ2-1 and V is TRBV6-2 or TRBV6-3; 9 bases agree with TRBD2. Germline values: CDR1 MNHEY, CDR2 SVGEGT. V lost 4 bases, J lost 9 bases, and 13 bases stayed unmatched. CDR3 size: 16 residues. Here the CDR3 reads CASSSAMAGGPTEQFF. As DNA, the CDR3 is TGTGCCAGCAGTTCCGCCATGGCGGGAGGGCCCACTGAGCAGTTCTTC.

In its sample, this clonotype was seen a few times. V usage is TRBV7-9 and J usage is TRBJ2-5; possible D gene TRBD1, 5 bases. The CDR3 contains 16 residues. Between the trimmed V and J ends, which lost 5 bases and 9 bases, there was a span of 25 bases. Per the germline V gene, CDR1 is SEHNR and CDR2 is FQNEAQ (reference sequence). CDR3 sequence (DNA): TGTGCCAGCAGCAAGCAGGGAACCGGCGCGGTGGTGGCCCAGTACTTC. Amino acid sequence: CASSKQGTGAVVAQYF. Using reference TRBV7-9 and TRBJ2-5 for the parts outside the CDR3, the full variable domain is DTGVSQNPRHKITKRGQNVTFRCDPISEHNRLYWYRQTLGQGPEFLTYFQNEAQLEKSRLLSDRFSAERPKGSFSTLEIQRTEQGDSAMYLCASSKQGTGAVVAQYFGPGTRLLVL.